This TCR beta chain derives from a study of cytomegalovirus exposure and HLA in healthy donors. Across the study: Researchers previously reported finding fewer than 140 million unique TCR beta sequences from 150 million to 200 million T cells.

A note on this clone: Its antigen is currently unknown.

A multiplex PCR was run with 60 Vbeta primers and 13 Jbeta primers. Profiling relied on immunoSEQ multiplex PCR, and the TCRdb table lists in-frame clones only, not all of them. The profile shows roughly 100,000 clones, 70% to 85% of them singletons. Study-wide results and limits: Association with HLA alleles at 0.05 false discovery rate was found for 16,951 TCR beta sequences in a later analysis.

The specimen was PBMCs. The receptor was derived from a man aged 55 to 69 in good health and CMV-seronegative.

In DNA form, the CDR3 reads TGTGCCAGCAGAAACAGCGGCTCCTACAATGAGCAGTTCTTC. Its protein is CASRNSGSYNEQFF. The chain uses TRBV28 and TRBJ2-1, with D possibly TRBD2 on 5 matching bases. This CDR3 is built from 14 residues. From germline, CDR1 is MDHEN and CDR2 SYDVKM. V lost 6 bases and J 0 bases, leaving 9 bases between the germline ends.